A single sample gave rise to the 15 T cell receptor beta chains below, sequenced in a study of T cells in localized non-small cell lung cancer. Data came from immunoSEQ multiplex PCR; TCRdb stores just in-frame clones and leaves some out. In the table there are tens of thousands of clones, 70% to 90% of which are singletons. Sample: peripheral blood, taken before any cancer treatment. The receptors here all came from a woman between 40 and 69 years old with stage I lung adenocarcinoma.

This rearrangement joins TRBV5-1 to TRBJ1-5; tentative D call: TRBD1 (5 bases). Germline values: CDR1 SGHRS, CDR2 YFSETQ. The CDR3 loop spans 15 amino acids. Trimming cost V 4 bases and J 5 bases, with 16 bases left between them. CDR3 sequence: CASSPGWGVHQPQHF. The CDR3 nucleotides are TGCGCCAGCAGCCCCGGGTGGGGGGTCCATCAGCCCCAGCATTTT.

Written as DNA, the CDR3 is TGTGCCAGCAGCTCGGGACTAGCGGGAGGGCCAGGGTCCTACGAGCAGTACTTC. Protein product: CASSSGLAGGPGSYEQYF. The V and J genes are TRBV5-5 and TRBJ2-7, with 16 positions matching TRBD2. With 3 bases clipped from V and 1 base from J, the junction kept 7 bases outside the gene matches. The V gene's germline CDR1 is SGHKS and CDR2 YYEKEE (reference sequence). The length of the CDR3 is 18 residues.

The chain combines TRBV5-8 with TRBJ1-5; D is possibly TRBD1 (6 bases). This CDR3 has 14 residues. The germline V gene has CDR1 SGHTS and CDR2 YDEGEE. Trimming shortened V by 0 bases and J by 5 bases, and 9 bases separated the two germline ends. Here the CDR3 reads CASSLDRADQPQHF. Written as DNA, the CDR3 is TGTGCCAGCAGCTTGGACAGGGCGGATCAGCCCCAGCATTTT.

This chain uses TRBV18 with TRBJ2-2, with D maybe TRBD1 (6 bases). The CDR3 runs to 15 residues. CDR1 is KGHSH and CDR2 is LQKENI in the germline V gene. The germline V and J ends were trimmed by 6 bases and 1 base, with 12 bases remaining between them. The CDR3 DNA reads TGTGCCAGCTCCCCCTGGACAGTGAACACCGGGGAGCTGTTTTTT. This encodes CASSPWTVNTGELFF.

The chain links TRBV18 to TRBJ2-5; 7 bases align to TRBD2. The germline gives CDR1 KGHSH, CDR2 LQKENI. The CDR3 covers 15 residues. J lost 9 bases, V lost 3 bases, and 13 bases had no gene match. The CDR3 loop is CASSPPSSGQGAQYF. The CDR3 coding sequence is TGTGCCAGCTCACCCCCGTCTAGCGGCCAAGGCGCCCAGTACTTC.

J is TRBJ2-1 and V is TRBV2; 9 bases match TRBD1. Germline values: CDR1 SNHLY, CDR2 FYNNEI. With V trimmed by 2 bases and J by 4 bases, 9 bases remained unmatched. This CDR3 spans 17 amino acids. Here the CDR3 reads CASSEMMGQGAYNEQFF. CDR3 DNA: TGTGCCAGCAGTGAAATGATGGGACAGGGAGCGTACAATGAGCAGTTCTTC. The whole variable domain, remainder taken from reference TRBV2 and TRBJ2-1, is EPEVTQTPSHQVTQMGQEVILRCVPISNHLYFYWYRQILGQKVEFLVSFYNNEISEKSEIFDDQFSVERPDGSNFTLKIRSTKLEDSAMYFCASSEMMGQGAYNEQFFGPGTRLTVL.

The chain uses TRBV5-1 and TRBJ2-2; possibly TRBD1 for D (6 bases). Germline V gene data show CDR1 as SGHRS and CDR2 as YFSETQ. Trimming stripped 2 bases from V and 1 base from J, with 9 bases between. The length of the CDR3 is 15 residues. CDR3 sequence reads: CASSFLQGNTGELFF. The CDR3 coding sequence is TGCGCCAGCAGCTTTCTACAGGGGAACACCGGGGAGCTGTTTTTT.

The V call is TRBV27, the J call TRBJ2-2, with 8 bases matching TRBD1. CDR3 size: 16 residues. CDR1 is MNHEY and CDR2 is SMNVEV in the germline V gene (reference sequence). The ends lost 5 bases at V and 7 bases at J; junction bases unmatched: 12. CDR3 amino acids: CASSTRTGNTNGELFF. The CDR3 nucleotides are TGTGCCAGCAGTACCAGGACAGGGAATACGAACGGGGAGCTGTTTTTT.

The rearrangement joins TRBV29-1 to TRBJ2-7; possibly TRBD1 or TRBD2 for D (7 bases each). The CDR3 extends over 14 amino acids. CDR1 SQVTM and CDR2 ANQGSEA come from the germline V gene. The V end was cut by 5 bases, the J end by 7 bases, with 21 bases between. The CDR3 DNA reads TGCAGCGTTCTCAGGGGGGGGGTCAGGAGTGAGCAGTACTTC. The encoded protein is CSVLRGGVRSEQYF.

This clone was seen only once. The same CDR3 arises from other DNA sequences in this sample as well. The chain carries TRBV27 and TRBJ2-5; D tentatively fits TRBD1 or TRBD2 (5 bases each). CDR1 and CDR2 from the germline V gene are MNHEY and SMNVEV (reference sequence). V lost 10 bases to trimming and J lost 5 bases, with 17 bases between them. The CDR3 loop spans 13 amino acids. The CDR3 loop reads CATGALGVETQYF. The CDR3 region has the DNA TGTGCCACCGGCGCACTGGGGGTGGAGACCCAGTACTTC.

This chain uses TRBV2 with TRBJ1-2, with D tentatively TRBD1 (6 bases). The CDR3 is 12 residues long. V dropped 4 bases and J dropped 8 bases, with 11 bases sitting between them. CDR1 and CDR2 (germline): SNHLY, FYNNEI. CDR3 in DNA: TGTGCCAGCAGTGTGTCCGGGGGCGGCTACACCTTC. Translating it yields CASSVSGGGYTF.

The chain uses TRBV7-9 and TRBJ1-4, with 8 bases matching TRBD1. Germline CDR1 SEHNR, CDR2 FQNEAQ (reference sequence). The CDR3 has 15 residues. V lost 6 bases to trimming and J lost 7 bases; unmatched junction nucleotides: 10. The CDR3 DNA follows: TGTGCCAGCAGGACTGACAGGGGAGTAGGTGAAAAACTGTTTTTT. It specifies CASRTDRGVGEKLFF.

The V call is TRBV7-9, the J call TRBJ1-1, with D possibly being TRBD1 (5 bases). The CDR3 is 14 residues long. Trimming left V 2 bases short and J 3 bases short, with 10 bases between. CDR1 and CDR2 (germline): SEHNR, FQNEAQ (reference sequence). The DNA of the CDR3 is TGTGCCAGCAGCTTAAGGGGATTGGACACTGAAGCTTTCTTT. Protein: CASSLRGLDTEAFF.

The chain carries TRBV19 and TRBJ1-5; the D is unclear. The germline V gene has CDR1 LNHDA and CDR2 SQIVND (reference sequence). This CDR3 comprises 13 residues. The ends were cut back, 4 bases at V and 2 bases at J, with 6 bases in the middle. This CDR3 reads CASSNVGNQPQHF. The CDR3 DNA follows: TGTGCCAGTAGTAACGTGGGCAATCAGCCCCAGCATTTT.

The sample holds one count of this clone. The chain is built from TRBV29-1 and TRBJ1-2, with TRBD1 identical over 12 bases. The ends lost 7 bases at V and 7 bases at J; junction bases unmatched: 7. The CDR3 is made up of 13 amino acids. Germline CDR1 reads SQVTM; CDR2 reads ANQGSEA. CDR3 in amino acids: CSAGTGGIRGYTF. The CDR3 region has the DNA TGCAGCGCCGGGACAGGGGGCATACGTGGCTACACCTTC.